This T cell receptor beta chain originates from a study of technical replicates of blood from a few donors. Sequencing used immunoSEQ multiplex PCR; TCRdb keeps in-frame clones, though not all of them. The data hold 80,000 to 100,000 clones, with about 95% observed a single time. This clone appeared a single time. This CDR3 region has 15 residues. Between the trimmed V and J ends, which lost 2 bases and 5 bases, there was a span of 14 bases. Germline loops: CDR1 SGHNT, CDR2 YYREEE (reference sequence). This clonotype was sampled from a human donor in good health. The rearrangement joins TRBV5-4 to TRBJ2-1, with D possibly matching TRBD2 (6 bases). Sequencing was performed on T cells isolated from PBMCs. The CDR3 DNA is TGTGCCAGCAGCTTTGGCGGGACTGGACACAATGAGCAGTTCTTC. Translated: CASSFGGTGHNEQFF.